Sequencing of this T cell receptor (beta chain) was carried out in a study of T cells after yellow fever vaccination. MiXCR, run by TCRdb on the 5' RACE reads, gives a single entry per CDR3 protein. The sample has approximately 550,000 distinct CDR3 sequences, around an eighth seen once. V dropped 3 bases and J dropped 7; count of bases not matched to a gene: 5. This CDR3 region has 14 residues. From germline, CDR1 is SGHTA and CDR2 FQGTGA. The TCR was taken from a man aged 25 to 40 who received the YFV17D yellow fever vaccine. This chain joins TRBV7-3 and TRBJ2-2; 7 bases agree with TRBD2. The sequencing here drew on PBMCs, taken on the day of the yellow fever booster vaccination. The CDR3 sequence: CASSLTSPDGELFF. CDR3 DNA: TGTGCCAGCAGCTTGACTAGCCCAGACGGGGAGCTGTTTTTT.